This TCR beta chain came from a study of T cells after yellow fever vaccination. This clonotype was seen a few times. MiXCR, run by TCRdb on the 5' RACE reads, gives a single entry per CDR3 protein. The table records about 120,000 distinct CDR3 sequences, almost 9% of them present only once. The CDR3 extends over 17 amino acids. V was clipped by 3 bases and J by 0 bases; unmatched bases: 4. CDR1 is SGHDT, CDR2 YYEEEE, per germline. The J gene is TRBJ2-2, the V gene TRBV5-6; TRBD2 aligns across 11 bases. Sequenced here: CD8+ T cells sorted from PBMCs, sampled on the day of the yellow fever booster vaccination. This sequence was found in a man aged 18 to 30 who received the YFV17D yellow fever vaccine. CDR3 DNA sequence: TGTGCCAGCAGCTCAGGACTAGCGGGCACGAACACCGGGGAGCTGTTTTTT. This sequence encodes CASSSGLAGTNTGELFF.